This T cell receptor (beta chain) was retrieved from a study of response to subunit inactivated influenza vaccine. TCRdb recomputed calls from the RT-PCR reads with MiXCR, one row per CDR3 protein. The sample carries about 800,000 distinct CDR3 sequences, 21% recorded once. Overall study findings and caveats: Each seasonal flu vaccination may recruit only limited new T cells, authors suggested.

The length of the CDR3 is 16 residues. Trimming cost V 3 bases and J 3 bases; bases outside gene matches: 7. Germline CDR1 is SGHVS and CDR2 is FNYEAQ. This clonotype was observed a handful of times. As yet, its antigen is unknown. Here the sequenced sample was PBMCs from blood, taken about 5 days after vaccination. This receptor was obtained from a man aged 45-65 years who received an inactivated influenza vaccine. V gene TRBV7-6 combines with J gene TRBJ2-3; 9 positions agree with TRBD1. This CDR3 reads CASSFQTGGVTDTQYF. The CDR3 region has the DNA TGTGCCAGCAGCTTCCAAACAGGGGGCGTAACAGATACGCAGTATTTT.